The T cell receptor (beta chain) described here comes from a study of blood T cell repertoires in COVID-19. Turning to the study itself: Acute and convalescent COVID-19 samples came from the United States, Italy and Spain. T cells, B-cell-depleted T cells, or PBMCs provided the cDNA or gDNA that served as material.

The CDR3 loop spans 17 amino acids. Per the germline V gene, CDR1 is MNHEY and CDR2 is SVGEGT. Trimming took 6 bases from V and 4 from J; bases not matched to a gene: 11. As originally analysed: Estimation of nucleated cell counts was performed using reference gene primer amplification. Sequencing was performed with immunoSEQ multiplex PCR; in TCRdb, only in-frame clones are kept and a portion is missing. The V and J calls and clone size were taken over from that table, and D and trimming were inferred from the DNA. Among more than 100,000 clones, 84% were seen once, and the ten largest hold under 15%.

The sequenced sample consisted of peripheral blood. The TCR was taken from a woman in her twenties or thirties who had recovered from COVID-19. V is TRBV6-2 or TRBV6-3 and J is TRBJ2-5, with 13 bases lining up with TRBD2. The CDR3 loop reads CASSPAGLAGVGETQYF. CDR3 nucleotide sequence: TGTGCCAGCAGCCCCGCCGGACTAGCGGGGGTTGGAGAGACCCAGTACTTC.